This TCR beta chain originates from a study of low-dose radiotherapy and immunotherapy resistance in tumors. Whole-study context: Over 26 weeks, cohort 2 got 1 Gy every two weeks, reaching 13 Gy.

The time point was: before trial treatment. It was nivolumab, ipilimumab, aspirin, low-dose cyclophosphamide and low-dose radiotherapy that donors received. The CDR3 has 16 residues. Germline CDR1 SGHRS, CDR2 YFSETQ. V lost 4 bases and J 0 bases, leaving 13 bases between the germline ends. This clonotype was seen repeatedly, ten times or more. TRAV- and TRBV-specific primers primed first-strand cDNA, covering alpha and beta chains. Amplification of TCRs used a constant-region primer and V-primer adapter for about 18 PCR cycles. In TCRdb, the reads were re-called with MiXCR into one record per CDR3 protein. The sample shows tens of thousands of distinct CDR3 sequences, around 29% of them seen only once.

V is TRBV5-1 and J is TRBJ2-2; no definite D call. The sequencing here drew on PBMCs, taken before treatment. The TCR originated in a female donor with ovarian cancer. CDR3 protein: CASSPLPGSNTGELFF. DNA of the CDR3: TGCGCCAGCAGCCCTCTGCCGGGCTCGAACACCGGGGAGCTGTTTTTT.